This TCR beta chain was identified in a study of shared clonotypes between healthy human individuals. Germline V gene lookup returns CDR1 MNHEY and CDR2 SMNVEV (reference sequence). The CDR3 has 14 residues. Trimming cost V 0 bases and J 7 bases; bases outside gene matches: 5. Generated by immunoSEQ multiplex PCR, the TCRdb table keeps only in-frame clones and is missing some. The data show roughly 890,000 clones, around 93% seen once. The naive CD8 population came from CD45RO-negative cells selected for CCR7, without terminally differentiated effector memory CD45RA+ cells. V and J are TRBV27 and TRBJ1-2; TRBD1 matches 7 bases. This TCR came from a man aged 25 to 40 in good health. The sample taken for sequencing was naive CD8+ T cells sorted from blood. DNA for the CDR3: TGTGCCAGCAGTTTATCAGGGGGCTCCTTTGGCTACACCTTC. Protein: CASSLSGGSFGYTF.